The 29 T cell receptor beta chains reported below all come from one sample, sequenced in a study of T-cell memory formation after mild COVID-19. TCRdb re-derived calls from the 5' RACE reads in MiXCR, one entry per CDR3 protein. Of about 110,000 distinct CDR3 sequences listed, around 12% are singletons. Sequences were obtained from PBMCs or a T cell subset sorted from them (not recorded which). These receptors came from an adult woman who had mild COVID-19 (a few samples of this study predate the infection). Cell type and time point are not known.

This clonotype was counted many times. The chain couples TRBV7-2 to TRBJ2-3, with 10 bases identical to TRBD2. The CDR3 totals 15 residues. After removal of 6 bases from V and 1 base from J, the junction contained 4 bases not matched to a gene. Germline CDR1 SGHTA, CDR2 FQGNSA. The CDR3 reads CASRSSGSRTDTQYF. The CDR3, as DNA: TGTGCCAGCAGGTCTAGCGGGAGCCGCACAGATACGCAGTATTTT.

The sample holds many counts of this clonotype. The chain is built from TRBV20-1 and TRBJ2-1; 11 bases match TRBD2. This CDR3 is built from 20 residues. Trimming at V came to 0 bases and at J to 0 bases, leaving 13 bases not matched to a gene. CDR1 DFQATT and CDR2 SNEGSKA come from the germline V gene (reference sequence). Here the CDR3 reads CSARDASGRTQSFSYNEQFF. In DNA form, the CDR3 reads TGCAGTGCTAGAGACGCTAGCGGGAGGACCCAGAGCTTCTCCTACAATGAGCAGTTCTTC.

Many counts were recorded for this clonotype. The chain couples TRBV5-1 to TRBJ2-7; no definite D call. V dropped 0 bases and J dropped 6 bases, with 10 bases sitting between them. The CDR3 totals 13 residues. The V gene's germline CDR1 is SGHRS and CDR2 YFSETQ. DNA for the CDR3: TGCGCCAGCAGCTTGGAGGATTGGTTCGAGCAGTACTTC. This codes for CASSLEDWFEQYF.

This chain uses TRBV7-3 with TRBJ2-3, with D possibly being TRBD2 (5 bases). There are 14 residues in the CDR3. The germline gives CDR1 SGHTA, CDR2 FQGTGA. Deletions cut 3 bases from V and 1 base from J, with 8 bases between. The CDR3 DNA follows: TGTGCCAGCAGCTTCGTGGGAGGCACAGATACGCAGTATTTT. It yields the protein CASSFVGGTDTQYF.

This chain links TRBV12-3 or TRBV12-4 with TRBJ2-7, with D perhaps TRBD1 (7 bases). The V end lost 3 bases, the J end lost 1 base, and 10 bases lay between the germline ends. The CDR3 extends over 14 amino acids. CDR3 sequence: CASSLAGQSYEQYF. CDR3 coding DNA: TGTGCCAGCAGTTTGGCGGGACAGTCCTACGAGCAGTACTTC.

The chain has TRBV4-1 and TRBJ2-7; D remains unclear. The CDR3 covers 13 residues. Per the germline V gene, CDR1 is MGHRA and CDR2 is YSYEKL. V shed 1 base and J shed 6 bases, with 10 bases lying between them. In DNA form, the CDR3 reads TGCGCCAGCAGCCAAGTAATGGGAACCGAGCAGTACTTC. It specifies CASSQVMGTEQYF.

This chain uses TRBV13 with TRBJ2-7; 7 nucleotides agree with TRBD1. V dropped 0 bases and J dropped 2; count of bases not matched to a gene: 7. The CDR3 is 16 residues long. Per germline, CDR1 PRHDT and CDR2 FYEKMQ (reference sequence). The CDR3 DNA sequence: TGTGCCAGCAGCTTAGGCCTTCAGGGGGTAACCTACGAGCAGTACTTC. Translating gives CASSLGLQGVTYEQYF.

This clonotype was recorded a few times. This sequence joins TRBV24-1 and TRBJ2-1; maybe TRBD1 (6 bases). The CDR3 runs 16 residues. V was pared by 4 bases and J by 5 bases, with 17 bases between. CDR1 is KGHDR and CDR2 is SFDVKD in the germline V gene. CDR3 in DNA: TGTGCCACCAGTGACCGCGACAGGAGCGCTCACAATGAGCAGTTCTTC. Translation gives CATSDRDRSAHNEQFF.

V gene TRBV9 combines with J gene TRBJ2-2; 8 nucleotides match TRBD1. Germline CDR1 SGDLS, CDR2 YYNGEE. The CDR3 consists of 15 residues. The junction had 9 bases not matched to a gene; V was cut back by 4 bases and J by 7 bases. The CDR3 DNA reads TGTGCCAGCAGCCTCCGGACAGGGTTTGGCGGGGAGCTGTTTTTT. Translation gives CASSLRTGFGGELFF.

Notes on this clonotype: The junction departs from germline at one end; a sequencing error may be responsible. The chain employs TRBV7-3 and TRBJ1-1, with 7 bases fitting TRBD1. The CDR3 runs 15 residues. Germline V gene data show CDR1 as SGHTA and CDR2 as FQGTGA. In nucleotides, the CDR3 is TGTGCCAGAAGCTTAACCCACAGGGGGAACACTGAAGCTTTCTTT. Translated, it gives CARSLTHRGNTEAFF.

The V call is TRBV5-1, the J call TRBJ1-1; 7 nucleotides align to TRBD1. Germline V gives CDR1 SGHRS, CDR2 YFSETQ. Trimming cost V 4 bases and J 5 bases; bases outside gene matches: 14. This CDR3 spans 16 amino acids. CDR3 in DNA: TGCGCCAGCAGCACCTCCAGAACAGGGGTCGGTACTGAAGCTTTCTTT. Protein sequence: CASSTSRTGVGTEAFF. Full variable domain (outside the CDR3, taken from reference TRBV5-1 and TRBJ1-1): KAGVTQTPRYLIKTRGQQVTLSCSPISGHRSVSWYQQTPGQGLQFLFEYFSETQRNKGNFPGRFSGRQFSNSRSEMNVSTLELGDSALYLCASSTSRTGVGTEAFFGQGTRLTVV.

This clonotype was observed a few times. The rearrangement joins TRBV15 to TRBJ2-1; D call uncertain. The CDR3 contains 14 residues. Trimming pared 7 bases from V and 1 base from J, leaving 11 bases between. CDR1 and CDR2 from the germline V gene are LNHNV and YYDKDF (reference sequence). DNA for the CDR3: TGTGCCACCACGGACGGACGTTCCTACAATGAGCAGTTCTTC. It encodes CATTDGRSYNEQFF.

This clonotype was observed a handful of times. V gene TRBV29-1 combines with J gene TRBJ2-7; maybe TRBD2 (6 bases). Germline V gives CDR1 SQVTM, CDR2 ANQGSEA. There are 15 residues in the CDR3. Deletions cut 0 bases from V and 4 bases from J, with 16 bases between. The CDR3 coding sequence is TGCAGCGTTGAAGATCGGGAGTCCGGGGGTTACGAGCAGTACTTC. Amino acid sequence: CSVEDRESGGYEQYF.

CDR3 protein: CASSLGALGLYEQYF. CDR3 nucleotides: TGCGCCAGCAGCTTGGGGGCCCTGGGGCTCTACGAGCAGTACTTC. The rearrangement links TRBV5-1 to TRBJ2-7; D possibly corresponds to TRBD1 (5 bases). V lost 0 bases, J lost 3 bases, and 13 bases lay in between. This CDR3 has 15 amino acids. Germline V gene sequence: CDR1 SGHRS, CDR2 YFSETQ.

In its sample, this clonotype was seen once. The chain is built from TRBV5-1 and TRBJ2-3; 9 bases align to TRBD1. Germline assignment: CDR1 SGHRS and CDR2 YFSETQ. J lost 1 base, V lost 1 base, and 1 base had no gene match. This CDR3 is built from 15 residues. CDR3 sequence: CASSLRTGGTDTQYF. The CDR3 region has the DNA TGCGCCAGCAGCTTGCGGACAGGGGGCACAGATACGCAGTATTTT.

The V and J genes are TRBV12-3 or TRBV12-4 and TRBJ2-5, with a possible D match to TRBD1 (5 bases). CDR3 size: 13 residues. The ends were cut back, 6 bases at V and 2 bases at J, with 10 bases in the middle. CDR3 DNA sequence: TGTGCCAGCAGAGGACAAGTGCAAGAGACCCAGTACTTC. Translating it yields CASRGQVQETQYF.

This chain connects TRBV24-1 to TRBJ2-3, with 8 bases lining up with TRBD1. The CDR3 sequence is 16 residues long. J was trimmed by 3 bases and V by 4 bases; bases with no gene match: 8. Germline V CDR1 and CDR2: KGHDR, SFDVKD. In DNA form, the CDR3 reads TGTGCCACCAGTGACTGGCGGACAGGGTTGACAGATACGCAGTATTTT. It is translated as CATSDWRTGLTDTQYF.

This chain connects TRBV7-2 to TRBJ2-1; no definite D call. The CDR3 is made up of 12 amino acids. V was trimmed by 3 bases and J by 10 bases, leaving 10 bases between them. In germline, CDR1 is SGHTA, CDR2 FQGNSA. CDR3 amino acids: CASSFGRVEQFF. The CDR3 coding sequence is TGTGCCAGCAGCTTCGGACGTGTGGAGCAGTTCTTC.

The sample holds a few counts of this clonotype. The chain is built from TRBV7-9 and TRBJ2-1; TRBD1 might be the D (6 bases). The V end was cut by 5 bases, the J end by 5 bases, with 22 bases between. This CDR3 spans 17 amino acids. Germline CDR1 and CDR2: SEHNR and FQNEAQ (reference sequence). CDR3 loop: CASSPSRLGTPNNEQFF. The DNA of the CDR3 is TGTGCCAGCAGCCCCTCCCGGTTGGGGACACCGAACAATGAGCAGTTCTTC.

At least ten counts were recorded for this clonotype. V is TRBV15 and J is TRBJ2-1; 10 positions match TRBD2. V shed 2 bases and J 0 bases; nucleotides not matched to a gene: 1. In germline, CDR1 is LNHNV, CDR2 YYDKDF (reference sequence). There are 16 residues in the CDR3. Here the CDR3 reads CATSRLAGDSYNEQFF. For the CDR3, the DNA is TGTGCCACCAGCAGACTAGCGGGGGACTCCTACAATGAGCAGTTCTTC.

This chain uses TRBV5-5 with TRBJ2-7, with 8 bases matching TRBD1. Unmatched junction bases numbered 6, after V lost 4 bases and J lost 6 bases. The CDR3 totals 13 residues. Germline CDR1 reads SGHKS; CDR2 reads YYEKEE (reference sequence). CDR3 region: CASSHGQGVEQYF. CDR3 DNA sequence: TGTGCCAGCAGCCACGGACAGGGCGTCGAGCAGTACTTC.

The chain is built from TRBV5-1 and TRBJ1-2; tentative D call: TRBD1 (6 bases). Trimming pared 0 bases from V and 8 bases from J, leaving 11 bases between. Germline lookup yields CDR1 SGHRS and CDR2 YFSETQ. The CDR3 length is 13 residues. CDR3 sequence reads: CASSLESGEGYTF. The CDR3 region has the DNA TGCGCCAGCAGCTTGGAGTCAGGGGAAGGCTACACCTTC.

This clonotype has a handful of counts. The rearrangement joins TRBV29-1 to TRBJ2-7; D perhaps matches TRBD1 (5 bases). V was cut by 5 bases and J by 2 bases, with 13 bases left in between. CDR3 length equals 13 residues. The germline V gene encodes CDR1 SQVTM and CDR2 ANQGSEA. For the CDR3, the DNA is TGCAGCGTTTTAGGTGACAGAGCCTACGAGCAGTACTTC. This translates into CSVLGDRAYEQYF.

This clonotype has at least ten counts. This sequence joins TRBV4-3 and TRBJ2-1, with D perhaps matching TRBD1 (6 bases). This CDR3 spans 16 amino acids. Looked up from germline, CDR1 is LGHNA and CDR2 is YSLEER. The V and J ends lost 0 bases and 4 bases respectively, with 13 bases between them. CDR3: CASSQETGQRYNEQFF. In DNA, the CDR3 is TGCGCCAGCAGCCAAGAGACTGGACAGCGATACAATGAGCAGTTCTTC.

This clonotype was observed a handful of times. The chain carries TRBV7-2 and TRBJ1-2, with a possible D match to TRBD1 (5 bases). Per germline, CDR1 SGHTA and CDR2 FQGNSA. Deletions cut 6 bases from V and 1 base from J, with 21 bases between. The CDR3 has 17 amino acids. The CDR3 loop reads CASRSQGRERSNYGYTF. The CDR3, as DNA: TGTGCCAGCAGAAGTCAGGGTCGGGAAAGGAGTAACTATGGCTACACCTTC.

This sequence joins TRBV19 and TRBJ2-7; no definite D call. Trimming cost V 5 bases and J 2 bases, with 10 bases left between them. This CDR3 region has 13 residues. Germline V gene data show CDR1 as LNHDA and CDR2 as SQIVND (reference sequence). CDR3 coding DNA: TGTGCCAGTAGTCCCAGGCCTGCCTACGAGCAGTACTTC. It encodes CASSPRPAYEQYF.

This clonotype came up a few times. The genes are TRBV6-5 and TRBJ1-1, with D unclear. The CDR3 runs to 13 residues. Trimming pared 2 bases from V and 5 bases from J, leaving 9 bases between. Germline V CDR1 and CDR2: MNHEY, SVGAGI. In nucleotides, the CDR3 is TGTGCCAGCAGTTACAGGGAGCGGACTGAAGCTTTCTTT. Protein: CASSYRERTEAFF.

This clonotype was found a few times. The genes are TRBV29-1 and TRBJ2-5; 8 bases are shared with TRBD2. The length of the CDR3 is 12 residues. CDR1 and CDR2 from the germline V gene are SQVTM and ANQGSEA. The ends lost 6 bases at V and 3 bases at J; junction bases unmatched: 3. The CDR3 DNA is TGCAGCGTGGAGGGACTAGAAGAGACCCAGTACTTC. Translation: CSVEGLEETQYF.

DNA for the CDR3: TGCGCCAGCAGCGGGGGGGACAGCAGCACAGATACGCAGTATTTT. Protein: CASSGGDSSTDTQYF. The chain employs TRBV5-1 and TRBJ2-3; either TRBD1 or TRBD2 may fit D (7 bases each). Germline-derived CDR1 and CDR2 are SGHRS and YFSETQ. Trimming shortened V by 4 bases and J by 0 bases, and 12 bases separated the two germline ends. The CDR3 is 15 amino acids.